This T cell receptor (beta chain) was identified during a study of cytomegalovirus exposure and HLA in healthy donors. As to this clone: Antigen specificity is unknown.

Points from the study as a whole: In vitro confirmation showed three CMV-associated chains to be CMV antigen specific. Using a false discovery rate of 0.05, a later analysis showed that approximately 18,000 TCR beta sequences were associated with HLA alleles. The study dropped some indistinguishable V segments, TRBV6-2 and TRBV6-3 among them.

The V gene's germline CDR1 is MRHNA and CDR2 SNTAGT. The CDR3 is 15 amino acids. Primers included in the PCR were 60 Vbeta and 13 Jbeta primers. The table came from immunoSEQ multiplex PCR; TCRdb's copy has only in-frame clones and leaves some out. The sample contains about 180,000 clones, 80% to 90% of which appear only once. This clonotype was sampled from a girl aged 2-9 years in good health and CMV-seropositive. The sample taken for sequencing was PBMCs. This chain links TRBV6-4 with TRBJ2-5; TRBD1 matches at 9 bases. TRBJ2-7 matches the DNA end more closely, so the J call is doubtful. The CDR3 coding sequence is TGTGCCAGCAGAGAGGGGCACAGGGGGCATTCCGAGCAGTACTTC. This translates into CASREGHRGHSEQYF.